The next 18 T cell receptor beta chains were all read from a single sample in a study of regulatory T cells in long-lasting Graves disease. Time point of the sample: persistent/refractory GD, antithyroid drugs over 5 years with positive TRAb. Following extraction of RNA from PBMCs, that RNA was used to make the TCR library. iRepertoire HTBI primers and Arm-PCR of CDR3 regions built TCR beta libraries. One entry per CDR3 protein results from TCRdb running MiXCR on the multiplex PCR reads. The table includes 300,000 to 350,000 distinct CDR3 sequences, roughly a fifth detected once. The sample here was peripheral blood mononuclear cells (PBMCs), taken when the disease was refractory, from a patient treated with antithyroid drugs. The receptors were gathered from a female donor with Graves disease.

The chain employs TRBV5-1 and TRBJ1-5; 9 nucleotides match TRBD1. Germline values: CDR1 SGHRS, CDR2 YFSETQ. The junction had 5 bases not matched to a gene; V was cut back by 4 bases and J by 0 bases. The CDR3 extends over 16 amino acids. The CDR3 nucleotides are TGCGCCAGCAGCCTCCCACAGGGGGCTAGCAATCAGCCCCAGCATTTT. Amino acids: CASSLPQGASNQPQHF.

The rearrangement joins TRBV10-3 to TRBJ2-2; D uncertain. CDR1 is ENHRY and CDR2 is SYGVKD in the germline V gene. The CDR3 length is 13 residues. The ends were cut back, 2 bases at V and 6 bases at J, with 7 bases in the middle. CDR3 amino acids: CAISERSSGELFF. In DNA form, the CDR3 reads TGTGCCATCAGTGAGAGGAGCTCCGGGGAGCTGTTTTTT.

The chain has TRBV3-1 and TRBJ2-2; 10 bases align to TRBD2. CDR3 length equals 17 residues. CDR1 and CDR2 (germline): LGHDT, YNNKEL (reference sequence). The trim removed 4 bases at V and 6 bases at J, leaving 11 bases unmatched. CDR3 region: CASSRPRTSGNPGELFF. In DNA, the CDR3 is TGTGCCAGCAGCCGGCCCAGGACTAGCGGTAATCCCGGGGAGCTGTTTTTT.

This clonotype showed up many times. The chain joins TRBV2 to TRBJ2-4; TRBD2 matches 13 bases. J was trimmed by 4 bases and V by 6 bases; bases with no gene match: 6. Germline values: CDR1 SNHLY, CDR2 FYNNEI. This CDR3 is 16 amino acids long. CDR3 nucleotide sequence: TGTGCCAGCAGCCGAGGGACTAGCGGGGAGAAAAACATTCAGTACTTC. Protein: CASSRGTSGEKNIQYF.

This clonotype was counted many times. The DNA for the CDR3 is TGCAGTGCTGGCCGGGACAGGGGCCTTGGTCAGCCCCAGCATTTT. As protein: CSAGRDRGLGQPQHF. The V and J genes are TRBV20-1 and TRBJ1-5, with TRBD1 matching over 10 bases. CDR1 and CDR2 (germline): DFQATT, SNEGSKA (reference sequence). The J segment lost 6 bases and the V segment lost 5 bases, leaving 10 bases of the junction unmatched. The CDR3 totals 15 residues.

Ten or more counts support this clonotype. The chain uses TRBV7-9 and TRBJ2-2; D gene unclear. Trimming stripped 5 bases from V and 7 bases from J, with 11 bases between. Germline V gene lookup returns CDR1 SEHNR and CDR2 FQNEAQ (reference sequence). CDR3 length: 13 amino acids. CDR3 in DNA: TGTGCCAGCAGCCCCAGGTTTGACGGGGAGCTGTTTTTT. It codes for CASSPRFDGELFF.

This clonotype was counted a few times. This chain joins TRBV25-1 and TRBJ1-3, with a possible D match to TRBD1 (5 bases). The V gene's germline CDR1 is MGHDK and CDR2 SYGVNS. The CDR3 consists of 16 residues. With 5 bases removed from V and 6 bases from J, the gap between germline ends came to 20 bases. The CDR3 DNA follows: TGTGCCAGCAGTTCACCGTTCGGGAACAGGATAAACACCATATATTTT. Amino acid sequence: CASSSPFGNRINTIYF.

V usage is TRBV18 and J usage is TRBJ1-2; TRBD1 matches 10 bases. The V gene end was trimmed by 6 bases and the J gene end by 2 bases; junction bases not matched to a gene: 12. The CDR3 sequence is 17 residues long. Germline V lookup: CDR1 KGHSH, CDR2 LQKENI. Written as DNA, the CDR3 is TGTGCCAGCTCGCATCGACAGGGGGCGGTTGTAAACTATGGCTACACCTTC. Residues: CASSHRQGAVVNYGYTF.

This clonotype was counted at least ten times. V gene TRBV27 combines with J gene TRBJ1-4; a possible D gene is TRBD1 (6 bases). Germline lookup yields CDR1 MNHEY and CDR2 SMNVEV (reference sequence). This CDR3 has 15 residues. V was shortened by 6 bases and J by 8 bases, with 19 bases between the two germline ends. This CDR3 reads CASRSTSRGGEKLFF. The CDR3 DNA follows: TGTGCCAGCAGATCTACGTCCAGGGGAGGCGAAAAACTGTTTTTT. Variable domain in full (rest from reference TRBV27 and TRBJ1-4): EAQVTQNPRYLITVTGKKLTVTCSQNMNHEYMSWYRQDPGLGLRQIYYSMNVEVTDKGDVPEGYKVSRKEKRNFPLILESPSPNQTSLYFCASRSTSRGGEKLFFGSGTQLSVL.

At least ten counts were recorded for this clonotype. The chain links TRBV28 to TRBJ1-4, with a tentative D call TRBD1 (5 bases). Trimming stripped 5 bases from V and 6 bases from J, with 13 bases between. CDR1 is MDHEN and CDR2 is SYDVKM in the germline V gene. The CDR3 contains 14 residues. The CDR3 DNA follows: TGTGCCAGCAGTGGGCAGGGTTGGGATGAAAAACTGTTTTTT. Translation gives CASSGQGWDEKLFF.

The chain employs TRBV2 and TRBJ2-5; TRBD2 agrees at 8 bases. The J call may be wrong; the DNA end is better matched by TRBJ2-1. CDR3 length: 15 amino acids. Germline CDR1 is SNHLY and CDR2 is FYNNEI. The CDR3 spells CASSASGTRVNEQFF. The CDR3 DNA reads TGTGCCAGCAGTGCCTCCGGGACTAGAGTCAATGAGCAGTTCTTC.

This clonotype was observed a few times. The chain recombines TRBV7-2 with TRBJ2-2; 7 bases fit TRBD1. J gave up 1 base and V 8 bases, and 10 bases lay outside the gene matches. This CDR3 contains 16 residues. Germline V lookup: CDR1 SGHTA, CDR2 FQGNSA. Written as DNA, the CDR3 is TGTGCCAGCCGGCTCCGGAGACAGGGGAACACCGGGGAGCTGTTTTTT. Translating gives CASRLRRQGNTGELFF.

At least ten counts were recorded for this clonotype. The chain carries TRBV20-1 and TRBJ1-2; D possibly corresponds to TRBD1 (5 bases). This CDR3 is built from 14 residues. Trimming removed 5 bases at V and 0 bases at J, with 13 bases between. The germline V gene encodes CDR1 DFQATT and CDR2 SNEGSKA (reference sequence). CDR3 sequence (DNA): TGCAGTGCTGGAACGGGGGAGGCTAACTATGGCTACACCTTC. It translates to CSAGTGEANYGYTF.

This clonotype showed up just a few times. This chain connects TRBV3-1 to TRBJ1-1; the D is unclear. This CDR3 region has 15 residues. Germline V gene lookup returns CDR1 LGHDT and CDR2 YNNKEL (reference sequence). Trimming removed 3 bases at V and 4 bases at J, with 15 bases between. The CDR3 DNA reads TGTGCCAGCAGCCATAACATTGACGGCCTCACTGAAGCTTTCTTT. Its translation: CASSHNIDGLTEAFF. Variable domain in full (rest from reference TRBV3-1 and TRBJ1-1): DTAVSQTPKYLVTQMGNDKSIKCEQNLGHDTMYWYKQDSKKFLKIMFSYNNKELIINETVPNRFSPKSPDKAHLNLHINSLELGDSAVYFCASSHNIDGLTEAFFGQGTRLTVV.

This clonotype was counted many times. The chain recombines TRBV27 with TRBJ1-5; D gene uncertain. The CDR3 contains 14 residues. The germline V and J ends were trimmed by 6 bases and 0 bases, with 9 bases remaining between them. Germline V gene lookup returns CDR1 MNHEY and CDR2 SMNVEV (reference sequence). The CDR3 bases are TGTGCCAGCAGCCGCCGGGATAGCAATCAGCCCCAGCATTTT. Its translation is CASSRRDSNQPQHF.

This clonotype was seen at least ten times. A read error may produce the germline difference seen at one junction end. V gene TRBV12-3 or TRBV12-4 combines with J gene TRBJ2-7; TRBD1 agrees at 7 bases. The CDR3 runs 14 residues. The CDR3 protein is CASSPSGRGYGQYF. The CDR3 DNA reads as TGTGCCAGCAGTCCGTCGGGCAGGGGGTACGGGCAGTACTTC.

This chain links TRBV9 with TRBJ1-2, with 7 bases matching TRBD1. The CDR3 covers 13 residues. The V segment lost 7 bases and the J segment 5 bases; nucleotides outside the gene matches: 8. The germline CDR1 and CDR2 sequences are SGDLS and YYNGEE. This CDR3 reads CASEPPTGYGYTF. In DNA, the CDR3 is TGTGCCAGCGAACCACCGACAGGGTATGGCTACACCTTC.

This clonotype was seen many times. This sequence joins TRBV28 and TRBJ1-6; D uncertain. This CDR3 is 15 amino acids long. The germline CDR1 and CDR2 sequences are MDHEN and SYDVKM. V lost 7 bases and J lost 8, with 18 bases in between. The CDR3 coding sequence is TGTGCCAGCAAACTGGGTTGGAGTACGGATTCACCCCTCCACTTT. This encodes CASKLGWSTDSPLHF.